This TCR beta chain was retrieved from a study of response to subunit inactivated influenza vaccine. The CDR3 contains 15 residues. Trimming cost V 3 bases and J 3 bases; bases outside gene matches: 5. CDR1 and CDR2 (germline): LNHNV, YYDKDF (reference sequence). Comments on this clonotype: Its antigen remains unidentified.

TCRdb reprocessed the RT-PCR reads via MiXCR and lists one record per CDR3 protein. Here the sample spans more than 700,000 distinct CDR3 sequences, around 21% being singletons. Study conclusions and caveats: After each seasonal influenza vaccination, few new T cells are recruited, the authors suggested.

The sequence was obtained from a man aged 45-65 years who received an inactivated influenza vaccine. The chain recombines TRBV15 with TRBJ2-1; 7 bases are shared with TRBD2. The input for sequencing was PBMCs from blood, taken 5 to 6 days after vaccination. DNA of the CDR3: TGTGCCACCAGCAGGGAGCGGGGCCTCTACAATGAGCAGTTCTTC. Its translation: CATSRERGLYNEQFF.